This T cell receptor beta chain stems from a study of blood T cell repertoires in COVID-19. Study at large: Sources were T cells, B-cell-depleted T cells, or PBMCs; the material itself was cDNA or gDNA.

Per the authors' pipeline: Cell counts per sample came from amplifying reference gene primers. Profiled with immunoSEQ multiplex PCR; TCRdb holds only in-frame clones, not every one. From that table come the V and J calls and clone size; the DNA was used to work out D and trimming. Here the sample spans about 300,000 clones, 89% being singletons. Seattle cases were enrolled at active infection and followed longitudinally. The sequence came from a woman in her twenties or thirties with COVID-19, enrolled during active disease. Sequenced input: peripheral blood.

CDR3 region: CATSGTGLGTEAFF. The CDR3 nucleotides read TGTGCCACCAGTGGAACAGGGTTGGGAACTGAAGCTTTCTTT. The chain employs TRBV24-1 and TRBJ1-1; maybe TRBD1 (6 bases). Germline V gene data show CDR1 as KGHDR and CDR2 as SFDVKD. The length of the CDR3 is 14 residues. V was pared by 5 bases and J by 5 bases, with 14 bases between.